The sequence of this T cell receptor beta chain was determined in a study of blood T cell repertoires in COVID-19. Study at large: Samples of COVID-19 (acute and convalescent) were obtained from the United States, Italy and Spain. Sample material is recorded as cDNA or gDNA derived from T cells, B-cell-depleted T cells, or PBMCs.

Authors' methods: From reference gene primer amplification, estimates of nucleated cell counts were derived. Using immunoSEQ multiplex PCR, the repertoire was profiled, and TCRdb retains in-frame clones only, with some absent. Clone size and the V and J calls come from that table; the DNA yielded D and trimming. Here the sample spans more than 300,000 clones, under 95% being singletons. Trimming stripped 3 bases from V and 2 bases from J, with 15 bases between. Germline V CDR1 and CDR2: SGHAT, FQNNGV. There are 16 residues in the CDR3. The chain recombines TRBV11-2 with TRBJ2-3; D is unclear. This clonotype was sampled from a woman between 18 and 29 years old who had recovered from COVID-19. Sequencing was carried out using peripheral blood. The CDR3: CASSFTPTPSTDTQYF. CDR3 coding DNA: TGTGCCAGCAGCTTCACCCCTACCCCGTCCACAGATACGCAGTATTTT.